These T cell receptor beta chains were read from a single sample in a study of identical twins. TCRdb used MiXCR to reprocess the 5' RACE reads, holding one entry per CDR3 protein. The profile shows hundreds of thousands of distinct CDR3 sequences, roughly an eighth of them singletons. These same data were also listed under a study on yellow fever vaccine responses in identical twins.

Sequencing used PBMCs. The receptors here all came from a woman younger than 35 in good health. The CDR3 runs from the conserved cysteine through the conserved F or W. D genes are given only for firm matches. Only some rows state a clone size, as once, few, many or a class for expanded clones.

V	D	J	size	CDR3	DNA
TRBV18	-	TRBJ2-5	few	CASSPQLAGDQETQYF	TGTGCCAGCTCACCACAATTGGCAGGAGATCAAGAGACCCAGTACTTC
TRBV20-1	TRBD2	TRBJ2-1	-	CSAPDTRTSGPNNEQFF	TGCAGTGCTCCAGACACCCGGACTAGCGGGCCCAACAATGAGCAGTTCTTC
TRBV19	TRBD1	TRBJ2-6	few	CASSIDRDPFSGANVLTF	TGTGCCAGTAGCATTGACAGGGATCCTTTCTCTGGGGCCAACGTCCTGACTTTC
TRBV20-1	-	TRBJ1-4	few	CSASLRGFNEKLFF	TGCAGTGCTAGTTTAAGGGGCTTTAATGAAAAACTGTTTTTT
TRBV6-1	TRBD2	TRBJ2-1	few	CASSENSGIRYNEQFF	TGTGCCAGCAGTGAGAATAGCGGGATACGCTACAATGAGCAGTTCTTC
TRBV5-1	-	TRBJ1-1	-	CASSLTSSNTEAFF	TGCGCCAGCAGCTTGACAAGCTCAAACACTGAAGCTTTCTTT
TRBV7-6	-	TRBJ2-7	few	CASSQTPGPSSYEQYF	TGTGCCAGCAGCCAAACCCCGGGACCTTCGTCCTACGAGCAGTACTTC
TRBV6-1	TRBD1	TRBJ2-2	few	CASSDHLGQGPATGELFF	TGTGCCAGCAGTGACCATCTGGGACAGGGCCCAGCGACCGGGGAGCTGTTTTTT
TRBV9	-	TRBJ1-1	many	CASSGGSGMNTEAFF	TGTGCCAGCAGCGGAGGGTCAGGGATGAACACTGAAGCTTTCTTT
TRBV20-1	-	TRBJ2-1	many	CSARDQEGRWVSSSYNEQFF	TGCAGTGCTAGAGATCAAGAAGGTCGGTGGGTGTCAAGCTCCTACAATGAGCAGTTCTTC
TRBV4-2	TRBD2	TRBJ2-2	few	CASSPKTSGEIGELFF	TGTGCCAGCAGCCCAAAGACTAGCGGGGAAATCGGGGAGCTGTTTTTT
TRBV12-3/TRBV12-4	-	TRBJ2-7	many	CASSPRTGNYEQYF	TGTGCCAGCAGTCCGAGGACCGGGAACTACGAGCAGTACTTC
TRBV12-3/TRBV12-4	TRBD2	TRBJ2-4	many	CASSFGLAGAGQNIQYF	TGTGCCAGCAGTTTTGGACTAGCGGGGGCAGGCCAAAACATTCAGTACTTC
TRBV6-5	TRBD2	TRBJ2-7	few	CASSSRTSSSYEQYF	TGTGCCAGCAGTTCCCGGACTAGCTCCTCCTACGAGCAGTACTTC
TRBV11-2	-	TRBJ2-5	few	CASSLSYRRDYQETQYF	TGTGCCAGCAGCTTATCATACCGGCGGGATTACCAAGAGACCCAGTACTTC
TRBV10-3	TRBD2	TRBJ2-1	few	CAISEPRLAPYEQFF	TGTGCCATCAGTGAGCCGAGACTAGCCCCATATGAGCAGTTCTTC
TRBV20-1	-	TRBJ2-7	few	CSARDFSSSYEQYF	TGCAGTGCTAGAGACTTCAGCTCAAGCTACGAGCAGTACTTC
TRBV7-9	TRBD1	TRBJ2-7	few	CASSLVGTGGQEQYF	TGTGCCAGCAGCTTGGTCGGGACAGGGGGTCAGGAGCAGTACTTC
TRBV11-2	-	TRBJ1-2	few	CASSQGQSNYGYTF	TGTGCCAGCAGCCAAGGACAGTCTAACTATGGCTACACCTTC
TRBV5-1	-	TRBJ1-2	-	CASSLDPRTHSGGYTF	TGCGCCAGCAGCTTGGATCCGAGGACTCATAGCGGGGGCTACACCTTC
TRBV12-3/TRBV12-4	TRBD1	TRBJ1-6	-	CASSTRDRGSPLHF	TGTGCCAGCAGTACCCGGGACAGGGGATCACCCCTCCACTTT
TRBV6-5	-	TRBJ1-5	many	CASSRLNQPQHF	TGTGCCAGCAGTCGGCTGAATCAGCCCCAGCATTTT
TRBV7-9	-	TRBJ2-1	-	CASSVEGRGSYNEQFF	TGTGCCAGCAGTGTAGAGGGGAGAGGCTCCTACAATGAGCAGTTCTTC
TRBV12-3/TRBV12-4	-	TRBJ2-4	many	CASSPQGAKNIQYF	TGTGCCAGCAGTCCGCAGGGGGCCAAAAACATTCAGTACTTC
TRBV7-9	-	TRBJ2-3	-	CATKRDTDTQYF	TGTGCCACAAAACGTGACACAGATACGCAGTATTTT
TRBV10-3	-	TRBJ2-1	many	CAISQDQHEQFF	TGTGCCATCAGTCAGGACCAGCATGAGCAGTTCTTC
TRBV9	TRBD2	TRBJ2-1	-	CASSTGLAGGSSYEQFF	TGTGCCAGCAGCACCGGACTAGCGGGGGGCTCATCATATGAGCAGTTCTTC
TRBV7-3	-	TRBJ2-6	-	CASSGYPSGANVLTF	TGTGCCAGCAGCGGATACCCCTCTGGGGCCAACGTCCTGACTTTC
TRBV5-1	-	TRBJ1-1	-	CASSLDHGGTEAFF	TGCGCCAGCAGCTTGGATCACGGGGGCACTGAAGCTTTCTTT
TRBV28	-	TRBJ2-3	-	CASSPSLHNYLPTQYF	TGTGCCAGCAGTCCCTCTCTCCATAATTACCTCCCTACGCAGTATTTT
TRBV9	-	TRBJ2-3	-	CASTHGGLNTDTQYF	TGTGCCAGCACCCATGGGGGGTTGAACACAGATACGCAGTATTTT
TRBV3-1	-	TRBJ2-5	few	CASSPDAQSWGTQYF	TGTGCCAGCAGCCCAGACGCCCAATCGTGGGGGACCCAGTACTTC
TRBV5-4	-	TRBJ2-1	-	CASSLDEGFSYNEQFF	TGTGCCAGCAGCTTGGATGAGGGGTTCTCCTACAATGAGCAGTTCTTC
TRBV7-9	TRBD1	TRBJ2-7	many	CASSLGTGAHYEQYF	TGTGCCAGCAGCTTAGGTACAGGGGCCCACTACGAGCAGTACTTC
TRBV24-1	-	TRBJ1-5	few	CATSPRDGTPNQPQHF	TGTGCCACCAGTCCCCGGGACGGGACGCCCAATCAGCCCCAGCATTTT
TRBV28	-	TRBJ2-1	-	CASSFRDLSSVF	TGTGCCAGCAGTTTCCGCGACCTGAGTTCCGTCTTC
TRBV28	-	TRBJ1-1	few	CASSLRVKTEAFF	TGTGCCAGCAGTTTAAGGGTAAAGACTGAAGCTTTCTTT
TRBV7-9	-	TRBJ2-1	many	CASSDLMGVSSYNEQFF	TGTGCCAGCAGCGATCTCATGGGGGTGAGCTCCTACAATGAGCAGTTCTTC
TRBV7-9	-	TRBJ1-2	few	CASSGGQLANYGYTF	TGTGCCAGCAGCGGTGGACAGTTAGCTAACTATGGCTACACCTTC
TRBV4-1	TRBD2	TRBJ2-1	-	CASSHHPGLAGFNEQFF	TGCGCCAGCAGCCATCACCCGGGACTAGCGGGGTTCAATGAGCAGTTCTTC
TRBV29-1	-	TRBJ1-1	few	CSVEALGGATEAFF	TGCAGCGTTGAAGCCCTGGGGGGGGCCACTGAAGCTTTCTTT
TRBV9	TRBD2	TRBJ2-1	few	CASSVVSGSYNEQFF	TGTGCCAGCAGCGTAGTAAGCGGGAGCTACAATGAGCAGTTCTTC
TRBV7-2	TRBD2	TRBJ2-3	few	CASSSGLANSWYF	TGTGCCAGCAGCTCCGGACTAGCGAATAGCTGGTATTTT
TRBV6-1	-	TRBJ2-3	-	CASSELLADTQYF	TGTGCCAGCAGTGAATTGTTGGCAGATACGCAGTATTTT
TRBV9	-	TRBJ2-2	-	CASSVTSYTGELFF	TGTGCCAGCAGCGTAACTAGTTACACCGGGGAGCTGTTTTTT
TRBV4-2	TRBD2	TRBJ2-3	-	CASSQDWASGRGGTDTQYF	TGTGCCAGCAGCCAAGATTGGGCTAGCGGGAGAGGGGGCACAGATACGCAGTATTTT
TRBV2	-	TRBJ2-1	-	CASSPSDRRISYNEQFF	TGTGCCAGCAGCCCAAGCGACAGGAGGATTTCCTACAATGAGCAGTTCTTC
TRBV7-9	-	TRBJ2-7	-	CASSLDSNYEQYF	TGTGCCAGCAGCTTAGACAGTAACTACGAGCAGTACTTC
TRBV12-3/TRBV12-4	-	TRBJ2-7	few	CASSLGMNTPSYEQYF	TGTGCCAGCAGTCTAGGGATGAACACCCCCTCCTACGAGCAGTACTTC
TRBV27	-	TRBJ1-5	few	CASSRGNINQPQHF	TGTGCCAGCAGTAGAGGTAACATTAATCAGCCCCAGCATTTT
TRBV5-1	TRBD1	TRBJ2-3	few	CASSLAAGQGITDTQYF	TGCGCCAGCAGCTTGGCCGCTGGACAGGGTATAACAGATACGCAGTATTTT
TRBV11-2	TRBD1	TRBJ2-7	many	CASSERQGAYYEQYF	TGTGCCAGCAGCGAGAGACAGGGGGCTTATTACGAGCAGTACTTC
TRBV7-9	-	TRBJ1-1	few	CASSSRTYNTEAFF	TGTGCCAGCAGCTCCAGGACGTATAACACTGAAGCTTTCTTT
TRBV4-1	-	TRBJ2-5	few	CASSQEPGPRETQYF	TGCGCCAGCAGCCAAGAACCGGGACCCCGTGAGACCCAGTACTTC
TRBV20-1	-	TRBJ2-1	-	CSANINDRSSYNEQFF	TGCAGTGCTAACATTAACGACCGGAGCTCCTACAATGAGCAGTTCTTC
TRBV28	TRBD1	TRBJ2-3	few	CASIPGQGATDTQYF	TGTGCCAGCATACCGGGACAGGGGGCGACAGATACGCAGTATTTT
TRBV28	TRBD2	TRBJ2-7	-	CASSAPPLAGKPYEQYF	TGTGCCAGCAGTGCACCCCCCCTAGCGGGAAAACCCTACGAGCAGTACTTC
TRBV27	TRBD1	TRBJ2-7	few	CASSLRDRGDEQYF	TGTGCCAGCAGTTTACGGGACAGGGGGGATGAGCAGTACTTC
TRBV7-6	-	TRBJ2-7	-	CASSLVLPGITYEQYF	TGTGCCAGCAGCTTAGTTCTTCCGGGGATCACCTACGAGCAGTACTTC
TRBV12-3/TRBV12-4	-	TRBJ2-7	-	CASSLLATDEQYF	TGTGCCAGCAGTTTATTGGCGACCGACGAGCAGTACTTC